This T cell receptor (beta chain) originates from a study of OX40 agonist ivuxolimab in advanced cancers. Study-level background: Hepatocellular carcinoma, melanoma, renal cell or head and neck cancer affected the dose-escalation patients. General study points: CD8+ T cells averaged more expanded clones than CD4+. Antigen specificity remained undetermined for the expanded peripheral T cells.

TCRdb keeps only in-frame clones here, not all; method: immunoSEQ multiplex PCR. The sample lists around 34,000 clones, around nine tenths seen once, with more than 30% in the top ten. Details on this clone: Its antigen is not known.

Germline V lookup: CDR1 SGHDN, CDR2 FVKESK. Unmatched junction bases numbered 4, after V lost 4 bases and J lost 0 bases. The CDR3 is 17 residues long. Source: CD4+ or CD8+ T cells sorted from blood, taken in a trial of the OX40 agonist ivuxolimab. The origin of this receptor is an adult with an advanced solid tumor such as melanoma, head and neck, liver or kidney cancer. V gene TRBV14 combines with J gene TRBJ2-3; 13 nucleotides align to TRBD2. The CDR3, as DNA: TGTGCCAGCAGCCGGGGACTAGCGGGAACTAGCACAGATACGCAGTATTTT. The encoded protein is CASSRGLAGTSTDTQYF. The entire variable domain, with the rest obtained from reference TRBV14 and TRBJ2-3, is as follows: EAGVTQFPSHSVIEKGQTVTLRCDPISGHDNLYWYRRVMGKEIKFLLHFVKESKQDESGMPNNRFLAERTGGTYSTLKVQPAELEDSGVYFCASSRGLAGTSTDTQYFGPGTRLTVL.